A selection of T cell receptor beta chains follows, all from one sample in a study of T cell responses to AZD1222 COVID-19 vaccine. Assay: immunoSEQ multiplex PCR; the TCRdb copy retains only in-frame clones and omits some. Among roughly 100,000 clones, roughly 91% were seen once, and the ten largest hold more than 9%. Here the sequenced sample was peripheral blood, taken on day 0 of AZD1222 vaccination. Receptors originate from an adult in good health. Both conserved end residues are part of each CDR3. A D gene is named only where the DNA matches it firmly. For some rows the clone size is stated as once, few or many, or as a class when expanded; others skip it.

>-|TRBV6-1|-|TRBJ1-1
CASSEARTGIGEAFF
TGTGCCAGCAGTGAAGCGCGAACAGGGATAGGTGAAGCTTTCTTT
>-|TRBV27|-|TRBJ2-1
CASSPGVPPNEQFF
TGTGCCAGCAGTCCGGGAGTACCCCCCAATGAGCAGTTCTTC
>-|TRBV24-1|-|TRBJ2-2
CATSDLGAGPNGELFF
TGTGCCACCAGTGATTTGGGGGCTGGCCCAAACGGGGAGCTGTTTTTT
>-|TRBV6-5|-|TRBJ2-3
CASSRDGTDTQYF
TGTGCCAGCAGTAGGGACGGCACAGATACGCAGTATTTT
>-|TRBV19|TRBD2|TRBJ2-2
CASSTSGSWELFF
TGTGCCAGTTCGACTAGCGGGAGCTGGGAGCTGTTTTTT
>-|TRBV18|TRBD1|TRBJ1-4
CASSRDRGNEKLFF
TGTGCCAGCTCGCGGGACAGAGGGAATGAAAAACTGTTTTTT
>-|TRBV3-1/TRBV3-2|-|TRBJ1-5
CASSQGWAQPQHF
TGTGCCAGCAGCCAGGGATGGGCTCAGCCCCAGCATTTT
>-|TRBV30|TRBD1|TRBJ2-1
CAWSTGVMFF
TGTGCCTGGAGTACAGGGGTAATGTTCTTC
>-|TRBV5-1|-|TRBJ2-1
CASSLEVEPYEQFF
TGCGCCAGCAGCTTGGAAGTGGAGCCCTATGAGCAGTTCTTC
>-|TRBV28|TRBD1|TRBJ2-2
CASSAGGLNTGELFF
TGTGCCAGCAGTGCAGGGGGTCTGAACACCGGGGAGCTGTTTTTT
>once|TRBV15|-|TRBJ1-1
CATSRVAGRGAGEAFF
TGTGCCACCAGCAGAGTCGCAGGGCGAGGGGCAGGTGAAGCTTTCTTT
>-|TRBV9|-|TRBJ2-2
CASSVMGTGELFF
TGTGCCAGCAGCGTGATGGGCACCGGGGAGCTGTTTTTT
>-|TRBV19|-|TRBJ1-5
CASSIGRGLGNQPQHF
TGTGCCAGTAGTATAGGACGAGGGTTGGGGAATCAGCCCCAGCATTTT
>-|TRBV9|-|TRBJ1-4
CASSVVGATNEKLFF
TGTGCCAGCAGCGTAGTTGGGGCAACTAATGAAAAACTGTTTTTT
>-|TRBV7-3|TRBD2|TRBJ2-3
CASSSPSSGRDTQYF
TGTGCCAGCAGTTCCCCATCCAGCGGGAGGGATACGCAGTATTTT
>-|TRBV7-9|-|TRBJ1-4
CASSLGRPNEKLFF
TGTGCCAGCAGCTTAGGACGGCCTAATGAAAAACTGTTTTTT
>-|TRBV9|-|TRBJ2-5
CASSSDGTEETQYF
TGTGCCAGCAGCTCAGACGGGACCGAAGAGACCCAGTACTTC
>few|TRBV28|-|TRBJ1-3
CASRGAAGNTIYF
TGTGCCAGCAGAGGGGCGGCTGGAAACACCATATATTTT
>-|TRBV5-1|TRBD2|TRBJ2-3
CASSLHAGETDTQYF
TGCGCCAGCAGCTTGCATGCGGGAGAAACAGATACGCAGTATTTT
>-|TRBV30|TRBD2|TRBJ2-7
CAWRGLAGGEQYF
TGTGCCTGGAGGGGACTAGCGGGAGGGGAGCAGTACTTC
>once|TRBV19|-|TRBJ1-2
CATRLDGKMNYGYTF
TGTGCCACCCGTCTGGACGGAAAAATGAACTATGGCTACACCTTC
>-|TRBV4-2|-|TRBJ2-5
CASSPRDYQETQYF
TGTGCCAGCAGCCCCCGGGACTACCAAGAGACCCAGTACTTC
>-|TRBV7-2|-|TRBJ2-7
CASSLSGYEQYF
TGTGCCAGCAGCCTGAGCGGATACGAGCAGTACTTC
>-|TRBV7-3|TRBD1|TRBJ1-2
CASSATTGAADGYTF
TGTGCCAGCAGCGCCACGACAGGGGCCGCCGATGGCTACACCTTC
>once|TRBV6-1|-|TRBJ2-7
CASSEAVGFRYEQYF
TGTGCCAGCAGTGAAGCGGTGGGATTCCGCTACGAGCAGTACTTC
>-|TRBV6-5|TRBD1|TRBJ2-3
CASSPTGNGADTQYF
TGTGCCAGCAGCCCGACAGGGAACGGAGCAGATACGCAGTATTTT
>once|TRBV10-2|TRBD2|TRBJ2-5
CASRAGGGETQYF
TGCGCCAGCAGAGCGGGAGGGGGAGAGACCCAGTACTTC
>-|TRBV6-2/TRBV6-3|-|TRBJ2-7
CASSYVTARSYEQYF
TGTGCCAGCAGTTACGTAACAGCAAGGTCGTACGAGCAGTACTTC
>once|TRBV28|-|TRBJ2-6
CASSLQTQGGANVLTF
TGTGCCAGCAGTCTTCAGACCCAGGGTGGGGCCAACGTCCTGACTTTC
>-|TRBV7-2|TRBD1|TRBJ1-6
CASNQRTGYNSPLHF
TGTGCCAGCAACCAACGGACAGGTTATAATTCACCCCTCCACTTT
>-|TRBV19|TRBD1|TRBJ2-1
CASRPGQGVSSYNEQFF
TGTGCCAGTCGTCCGGGACAGGGGGTGAGCTCCTACAATGAGCAGTTCTTC
>once|TRBV28|TRBD2|TRBJ2-3
CASSLWSGGADTQYF
TGTGCCAGCAGTTTATGGTCGGGAGGTGCAGATACGCAGTATTTT
>-|TRBV7-3|-|TRBJ2-1
CASSLWSRGLGTTVYNEQFF
TGTGCCAGCAGCTTATGGAGCAGGGGGCTAGGGACTACCGTCTACAATGAGCAGTTCTTC
>-|TRBV4-3|-|TRBJ2-7
CASSQDPRGVYEQYF
TGCGCCAGCAGCCAAGATCCAAGGGGAGTCTACGAGCAGTACTTC
>once|TRBV12-3/TRBV12-4|-|TRBJ2-7
CASSFASEQYF
TGTGCCAGCAGTTTCGCTTCCGAGCAGTACTTC
>-|TRBV18|-|TRBJ1-3
CASSPNRDSGNTIYF
TGTGCCAGCTCACCTAACAGGGATTCCGGAAACACCATATATTTT
>-|TRBV7-9|-|TRBJ2-1
CASSPASRVASGFF
TGTGCCAGCAGCCCTGCTAGTAGAGTAGCCTCGGGGTTCTTC
>-|TRBV7-9|TRBD1|TRBJ2-7
CASSPRQGFHEQYF
TGTGCCAGCAGCCCCAGACAGGGGTTCCACGAGCAGTACTTC
>-|TRBV10-1|TRBD2|TRBJ2-7
CASSESGLGLRMVAGHYEQYF
TGCGCCAGCAGTGAGTCCGGACTCGGACTCCGGATGGTAGCGGGGCACTACGAGCAGTACTTC
>-|TRBV18|-|TRBJ2-3
CASSPSGTDTQYF
TGTGCCAGCTCTCCTAGCGGCACAGATACGCAGTATTTT
>-|TRBV4-1|TRBD2|TRBJ2-1
CASSLGLAGNEQFF
TGCGCCAGCAGCCTGGGACTAGCGGGCAATGAGCAGTTCTTC
>-|TRBV5-1|-|TRBJ2-1
CASSLGGSSNEQFF
TGCGCCAGCAGCTTAGGGGGATCAAGCAATGAGCAGTTCTTC
>-|TRBV2|-|TRBJ2-7
CASSESGLISYEQYF
TGTGCCAGCAGTGAGTCGGGACTTATCTCCTACGAGCAGTACTTC